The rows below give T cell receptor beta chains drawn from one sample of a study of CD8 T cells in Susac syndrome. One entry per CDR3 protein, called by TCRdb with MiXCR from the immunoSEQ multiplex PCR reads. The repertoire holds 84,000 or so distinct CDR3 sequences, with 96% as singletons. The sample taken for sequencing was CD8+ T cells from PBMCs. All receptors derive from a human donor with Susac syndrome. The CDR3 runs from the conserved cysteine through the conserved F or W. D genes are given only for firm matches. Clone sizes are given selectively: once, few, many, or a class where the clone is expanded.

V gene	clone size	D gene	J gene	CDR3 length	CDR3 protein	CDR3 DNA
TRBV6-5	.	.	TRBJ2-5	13	CASSYLEQETQYF	TGTGCCAGCAGTTATTTGGAGCAAGAGACCCAGTACTTC
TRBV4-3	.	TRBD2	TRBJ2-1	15	CASSRGLAGVNEQFF	TGCGCCAGCAGCCGAGGACTAGCGGGAGTGAATGAGCAGTTCTTC
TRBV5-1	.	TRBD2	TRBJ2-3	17	CASSGSGTSGSADTQYF	TGCGCCAGCAGCGGATCCGGGACTAGCGGTTCGGCAGATACGCAGTATTTT
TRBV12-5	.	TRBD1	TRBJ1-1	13	CASGLAGGNEAFF	TGTGCTAGTGGTTTGGCAGGGGGAAATGAAGCTTTCTTT
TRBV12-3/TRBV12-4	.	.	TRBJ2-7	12	CASSLRFDEQYF	TGTGCCAGCAGTCTCCGTTTTGACGAGCAGTACTTC
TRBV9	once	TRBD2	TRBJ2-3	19	CASSEPSGLAALEGDTQYF	TGTGCCAGCAGCGAACCCTCGGGACTAGCGGCCTTAGAGGGAGATACGCAGTATTTT
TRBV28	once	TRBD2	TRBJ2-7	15	CASSLWASGNYEQYF	TGTGCCAGCAGTTTATGGGCTAGCGGGAACTACGAGCAGTACTTC
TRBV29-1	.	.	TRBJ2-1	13	CSVQGDYNNEQFF	TGCAGCGTCCAGGGGGACTACAACAATGAGCAGTTCTTC
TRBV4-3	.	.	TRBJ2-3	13	CASSRGQTDTQYF	TGCGCCAGCAGCCGGGGTCAGACAGATACGCAGTATTTT
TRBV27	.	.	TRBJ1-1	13	CASSLGQSTEAFF	TGTGCCAGCAGTTTAGGCCAGAGTACTGAAGCTTTCTTT
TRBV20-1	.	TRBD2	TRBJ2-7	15	CSARRLAGPDYEQYF	TGCAGTGCCCGGCGGCTAGCGGGACCCGACTACGAGCAGTACTTC
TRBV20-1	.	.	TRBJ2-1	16	CSARASEGSSYNEQFF	TGCAGTGCTAGAGCTAGTGAGGGGAGCTCCTACAATGAGCAGTTCTTC
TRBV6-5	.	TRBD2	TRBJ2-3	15	CASSWTSGSTDTQYF	TGTGCCAGCAGTTGGACTAGCGGGAGCACAGATACGCAGTATTTT
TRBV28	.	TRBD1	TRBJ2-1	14	CASSRQGIYNEQFF	TGTGCCAGCAGCCGACAGGGGATTTACAATGAGCAGTTCTTC
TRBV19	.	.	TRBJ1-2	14	CASSPWEGNDGYTF	TGTGCCAGTAGTCCCTGGGAGGGAAACGATGGCTACACCTTC
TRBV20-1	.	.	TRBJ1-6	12	CSAEGRDSPLHF	TGCAGTGCTGAGGGTCGGGATTCACCCCTCCACTTT
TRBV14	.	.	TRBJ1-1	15	CASSHGKRQPTEAFF	TGTGCCAGCAGCCATGGGAAAAGACAGCCCACTGAAGCTTTCTTT
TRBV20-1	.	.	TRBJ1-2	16	CSARDRGRSGLRGYTF	TGCAGTGCTAGAGATCGAGGGCGTTCCGGCCTAAGGGGCTACACCTTC
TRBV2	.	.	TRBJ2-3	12	CASSYGTDTQYF	TGTGCCAGCAGTTACGGCACAGATACGCAGTATTTT
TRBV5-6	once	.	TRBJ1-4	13	CASSLLPNEKLFF	TGTGCCAGCAGCTTGTTGCCGAATGAAAAACTGTTTTTT
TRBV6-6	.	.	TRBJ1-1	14	CASSYAGMNTEAFF	TGTGCCAGCAGTTACGCAGGGATGAACACTGAAGCTTTCTTT
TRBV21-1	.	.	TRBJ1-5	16	CAFPHGWGPNCVPQHF	TGTGCCTTCCCTCACGGGTGGGGTCCCAATTGTGTGCCCCAGCATTTT
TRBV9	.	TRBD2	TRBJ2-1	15	CASSVEGRTSDEQFF	TGTGCCAGCAGCGTAGAAGGAAGGACTAGCGATGAGCAGTTCTTC
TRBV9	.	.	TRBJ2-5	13	CASSVEGRETQYF	TGTGCCAGCAGCGTAGAGGGTAGGGAGACCCAGTACTTC
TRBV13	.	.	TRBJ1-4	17	CASSSWDRESDNEKLFF	TGTGCCAGCAGCTCCTGGGACCGAGAAAGTGATAATGAAAAACTGTTTTTT
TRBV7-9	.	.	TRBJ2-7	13	CASSPTSSYEQYF	TGTGCCAGCAGCCCGACGAGCTCCTACGAGCAGTACTTC
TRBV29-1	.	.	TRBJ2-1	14	CSVPVGRVYNEQFF	TGCAGCGTTCCTGTAGGACGAGTTTACAATGAGCAGTTCTTC
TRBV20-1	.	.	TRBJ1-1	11	CSAEETREAFF	TGCAGTGCTGAGGAGACAAGGGAAGCTTTCTTT
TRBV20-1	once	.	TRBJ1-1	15	CSARSVGRMNTEAFF	TGCAGTGCTAGATCAGTCGGGAGAATGAACACTGAAGCTTTCTTT
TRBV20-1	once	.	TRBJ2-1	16	CSARDGGGSDYNEQFF	TGCAGTGCTAGAGATGGAGGGGGCAGCGATTACAATGAGCAGTTCTTC
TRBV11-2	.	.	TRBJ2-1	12	CASSSGRGEQFF	TGTGCCAGCAGCTCTGGGCGGGGTGAGCAGTTCTTC
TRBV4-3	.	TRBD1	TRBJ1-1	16	CASSQGDRWMNTEAFF	TGCGCCAGCAGCCAGGGGGACAGGTGGATGAACACTGAAGCTTTCTTT
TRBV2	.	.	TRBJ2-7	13	CASSDHRSYEQYF	TGTGCCAGCAGTGATCACAGATCCTACGAGCAGTACTTC
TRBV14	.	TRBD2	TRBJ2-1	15	CASTPRERGGESLFF	TGTGCCAGCACCCCGAGGGAGCGGGGGGGTGAGTCGCTGTTCTTC
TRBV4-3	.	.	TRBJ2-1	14	CASSQDRNYNEQFF	TGCGCCAGCAGCCAAGATCGTAACTACAATGAGCAGTTCTTC
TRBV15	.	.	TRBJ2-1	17	CATSRANTGTFPEEQFF	TGTGCCACCAGCAGAGCTAACACCGGGACCTTCCCCGAGGAGCAGTTCTTC
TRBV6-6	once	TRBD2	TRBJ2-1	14	CASSYSLAGHEQFF	TGTGCCAGCAGTTACTCTCTAGCGGGCCATGAGCAGTTCTTC
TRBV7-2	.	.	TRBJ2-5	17	CASSFPLMGILRETQYF	TGTGCCAGCAGCTTCCCCCTCATGGGGATCCTGAGAGAGACCCAGTACTTC
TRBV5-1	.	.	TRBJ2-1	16	CASSSGPGPPYNEQFF	TGCGCCAGCAGCTCTGGGCCGGGGCCGCCCTACAATGAGCAGTTCTTC
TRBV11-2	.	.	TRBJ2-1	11	CASSRWDEQFF	TGTGCCAGCAGCCGGTGGGATGAGCAGTTCTTC
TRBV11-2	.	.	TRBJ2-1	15	CASSAFPALGNEQFF	TGTGCCAGCAGCGCTTTCCCTGCCCTTGGGAATGAGCAGTTCTTC
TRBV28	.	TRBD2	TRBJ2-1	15	CASSLKTSGDNEQFF	TGTGCCAGCAGTTTAAAGACTAGCGGGGACAATGAGCAGTTCTTC
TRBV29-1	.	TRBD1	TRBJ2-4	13	CSVLTGGKNIQYF	TGCAGCGTACTGACAGGGGGCAAAAACATTCAGTACTTC